Below, 8 T cell receptor beta chains from the same sample are listed, as sequenced in a study of T cell repertoires in cytomegalovirus infection. TCRdb redid the calling of the reads with MiXCR, one entry per CDR3 protein. The sample yields 200,000 to 300,000 distinct CDR3 sequences, approximately 13% seen once. Sequenced material: PBMCs. These receptors were obtained from a human donor in good health (CMV status not recorded). Some clones in this sample may be carry-over from other donors' samples.

The chain has TRBV25-1 and TRBJ1-4; TRBD1 agrees at 9 bases. Unmatched junction bases numbered 5, after V lost 4 bases and J lost 5 bases. Germline lookup yields CDR1 MGHDK and CDR2 SYGVNS. The CDR3 sequence is 15 residues long. CDR3 sequence: CASSGSGTGNEKLFF. DNA of the CDR3: TGTGCCAGCAGTGGATCCGGGACAGGGAATGAAAAACTGTTTTTT.

This clonotype was seen more than once but under ten times. CDR3 in amino acids: CASPSGQGTGDGYTF. CDR3 DNA sequence: TGTGCCTCACCATCCGGACAGGGCACGGGCGATGGCTACACCTTC. The rearrangement joins TRBV30 to TRBJ1-2; 8 bases line up with TRBD1. The length of the CDR3 is 15 residues. J gave up 6 bases and V 7 bases, and 16 bases lay outside the gene matches. In germline, CDR1 is GTSNPN, CDR2 SVGIG (reference sequence). The full variable domain, with the rest looked up from reference TRBV30 and TRBJ1-2, is SQTIHQWPATLVQPVGSPLSLECTVEGTSNPNLYWYRQAAGRGLQLLFYSVGIGQISSEVPQNLSASRPQDRQFILSSKKLLLSDSGFYLCASPSGQGTGDGYTFGSGTRLTVV.

The chain carries TRBV29-1 and TRBJ1-2; D possibly corresponds to TRBD1 (5 bases). V was trimmed by 0 bases and J by 5 bases, leaving 13 bases between them. CDR1 and CDR2 from the germline V gene are SQVTM and ANQGSEA. The CDR3 sequence is 14 residues long. The CDR3 region has the DNA TGCAGCGTTGAAGATCTCGGAAAGGGGTATGGCTACACCTTC. Amino acids: CSVEDLGKGYGYTF.

This clonotype was picked up many times. J is TRBJ2-3 and V is TRBV7-2; 8 nucleotides agree with TRBD2. The germline V gene encodes CDR1 SGHTA and CDR2 FQGNSA. The V and J ends lost 2 bases and 7 bases, in that order; junction bases with no gene match: 11. This CDR3 has 16 residues. CDR3 amino acids: CASSLSHGSGSNTQYF. CDR3 DNA: TGTGCCAGCAGCTTAAGCCACGGCAGCGGGAGTAATACGCAGTATTTT.

This clonotype was counted many times. The chain combines TRBV20-1 with TRBJ2-5, with TRBD2 matching over 7 bases. The J segment lost 5 bases and the V segment lost 5 bases, leaving 14 bases of the junction unmatched. Germline V lookup: CDR1 DFQATT, CDR2 SNEGSKA (reference sequence). The CDR3 totals 15 residues. DNA for the CDR3: TGCAGTGCTGAAATACCGGGACTAATAGGGGAGACCCAGTACTTC. This sequence encodes CSAEIPGLIGETQYF.

At least ten counts were recorded for this clonotype. This chain uses TRBV5-4 with TRBJ2-3; perhaps D is TRBD1 or TRBD2 (5 bases each). V was clipped by 1 base and J by 1 base, with 25 bases between them. Germline CDR1 reads SGHNT; CDR2 reads YYREEE (reference sequence). This CDR3 has 20 residues. CDR3 protein: CASSLPLGTPFRRGTDTQYF. CDR3 sequence (DNA): TGTGCCAGCAGCTTGCCTCTCGGGACCCCATTCCGACGAGGCACAGATACGCAGTATTTT.

Many counts were recorded for this clonotype. This sequence joins TRBV7-3 and TRBJ2-1, with 8 bases identical to TRBD2. Germline assignment: CDR1 SGHTA and CDR2 FQGTGA. The J segment lost 4 bases and the V segment lost 2 bases, leaving 7 bases of the junction unmatched. The CDR3 consists of 16 residues. The CDR3 loop reads CASSLGLASGYNEQFF. The CDR3 coding sequence is TGTGCCAGCAGCTTAGGTTTGGCTAGCGGGTACAATGAGCAGTTCTTC.

This clonotype was recorded at least ten times. The chain joins TRBV7-2 to TRBJ1-6; weak D call: TRBD1 (5 bases). The CDR3 runs to 17 residues. From germline, CDR1 is SGHTA and CDR2 FQGNSA. Trimming pared 3 bases from V and 9 bases from J, leaving 21 bases between. CDR3 nucleotide sequence: TGTGCCAGCAGCTTCCCCCCCCGCGGGGGGGGGGGTTCACCCCTCCACTTT. Its translation: CASSFPPRGGGGSPLHF.